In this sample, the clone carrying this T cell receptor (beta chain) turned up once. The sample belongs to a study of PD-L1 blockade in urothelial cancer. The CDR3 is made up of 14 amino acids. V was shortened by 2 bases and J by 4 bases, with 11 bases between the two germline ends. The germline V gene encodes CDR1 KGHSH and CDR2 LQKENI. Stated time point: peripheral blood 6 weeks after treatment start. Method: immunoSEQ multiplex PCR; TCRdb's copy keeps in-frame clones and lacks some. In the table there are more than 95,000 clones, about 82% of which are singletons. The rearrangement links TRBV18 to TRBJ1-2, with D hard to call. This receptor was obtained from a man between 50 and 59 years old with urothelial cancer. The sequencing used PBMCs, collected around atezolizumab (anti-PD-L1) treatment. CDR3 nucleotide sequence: TGTGCCAGCTCACCAAGAGGGTCCGGCTATGGCTACACCTTC. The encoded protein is CASSPRGSGYGYTF.